These 17 T cell receptor beta chains originate from one sample sequenced in a study of shared clonotypes between healthy human individuals. As defined, naive CD8 cells were CD45RO-negative and positively selected for CCR7, with terminally differentiated effector memory CD45RA+ cells excluded. Some clones are missing from TCRdb's copy, which holds only in-frame ones; the method was immunoSEQ multiplex PCR. The sample yields roughly 2.1 million clones, about 93% seen once. Sequenced sample: naive CD8+ T cells from PBMCs. The receptors come from a man younger than 35 in good health. Some clones in this sample may be carry-over from other donors' samples.

This clone is a singleton in its sample. The CDR3 region is CASSLTGPGYNEQFF. CDR3 in DNA: TGTGCCAGCAGTTTGACAGGGCCAGGCTACAATGAGCAGTTCTTC. V is TRBV27 and J is TRBJ2-1; 7 positions agree with TRBD1. The V gene's germline CDR1 is MNHEY and CDR2 SMNVEV (reference sequence). The CDR3 spans 15 residues. V lost 3 bases and J lost 3; bases outside the gene matches: 5.

The V call is TRBV29-1, the J call TRBJ1-1; D call uncertain. CDR3 length: 13 amino acids. Germline assignment: CDR1 SQVTM and CDR2 ANQGSEA. V lost 4 bases and J 0 bases, leaving 9 bases between the germline ends. CDR3 sequence: CSVVLVMNTEAFF. Here the CDR3 DNA reads TGCAGCGTTGTTCTGGTCATGAACACTGAAGCTTTCTTT.

V gene TRBV11-1 combines with J gene TRBJ2-1; TRBD1 agrees at 7 bases. The length of the CDR3 is 15 residues. Per the germline V gene, CDR1 is SGHAT and CDR2 is FQDESV (reference sequence). The ends lost 5 bases at V and 7 bases at J; junction bases unmatched: 11. The CDR3 DNA reads TGTGCCAGCAGCCGGGACAGCAGACGAGGAAATGAGCAGTTCTTC. Translating it yields CASSRDSRRGNEQFF.

The chain couples TRBV19 to TRBJ2-1; 11 nucleotides agree with TRBD2. V shed 4 bases and J 4 bases; nucleotides not matched to a gene: 3. CDR1 is LNHDA and CDR2 is SQIVND in the germline V gene (reference sequence). CDR3 length: 15 amino acids. Here the CDR3 DNA reads TGTGCCAGTAGTACGGGACTAGCGGTTTACAATGAGCAGTTCTTC. Its translation: CASSTGLAVYNEQFF.

The gene calls are TRBV7-9 and TRBJ1-1; D perhaps matches TRBD1 (5 bases). The CDR3 is made up of 17 amino acids. The V end lost 3 bases, the J end lost 1 base, and 18 bases lay between the germline ends. Per germline, CDR1 SEHNR and CDR2 FQNEAQ (reference sequence). The CDR3 region is CASSFPPLTAPNTEAFF. The CDR3 bases are TGTGCCAGCAGCTTCCCCCCCCTGACAGCACCGAACACTGAAGCTTTCTTT.

In DNA form, the CDR3 reads TGCAGCGTTGAAGTCTCCTCAGCTGGGGCCAACGTCCTGACTTTC. Protein sequence: CSVEVSSAGANVLTF. The genes are TRBV29-1 and TRBJ2-6; D ambiguous. The germline CDR1 and CDR2 sequences are SQVTM and ANQGSEA. The V end was cut by 1 base, the J end by 2 bases, with 9 bases between. The CDR3 runs 15 residues.

V usage is TRBV9 and J usage is TRBJ2-7; weak D call: TRBD1 (6 bases). V dropped 0 bases and J dropped 1 base, with 14 bases sitting between them. Germline-derived CDR1 and CDR2 are SGDLS and YYNGEE. The CDR3 consists of 16 residues. The CDR3: CASSVGGTPGSYEQYF. CDR3 DNA sequence: TGTGCCAGCAGCGTAGGAGGGACACCTGGTTCCTACGAGCAGTACTTC.

This chain connects TRBV11-2 to TRBJ2-7, with 9 bases fitting TRBD2. The CDR3 is 15 residues long. Germline trimming cut 3 bases from V and 5 bases from J; bases unmatched to any gene: 8. Germline CDR1 and CDR2: SGHAT and FQNNGV. CDR3 region: CASSFPGTSRNEQYF. The CDR3, as DNA: TGTGCCAGCAGCTTTCCCGGGACTAGCAGAAACGAGCAGTACTTC.

For this clone: Other DNA sequences within the sample encode an identical CDR3. This rearrangement joins TRBV6-5 to TRBJ2-7; 8 bases fit TRBD2. Germline-derived CDR1 and CDR2 are MNHEY and SVGAGI. The J segment lost 2 bases and the V segment lost 3 bases, leaving 3 bases of the junction unmatched. This CDR3 has 14 amino acids. The CDR3 DNA is TGTGCCAGCAGTTATGCGGGAGGACCCTACGAGCAGTACTTC. Translated: CASSYAGGPYEQYF.

The CDR3 coding sequence is TGTGCCAGCAGCCCCGCCGGCAGCGGAGGTAGCTCCTACAATGAGCAGTTCTTC. It codes for CASSPAGSGGSSYNEQFF. The chain has TRBV5-6 and TRBJ2-1, with D maybe TRBD2 (5 bases). CDR1 SGHDT and CDR2 YYEEEE come from the germline V gene. Trimming removed 4 bases from V and 0 bases from J, with 20 bases in between. The CDR3 spans 18 residues.

The chain has TRBV6-6 and TRBJ2-2; D possibly corresponds to TRBD2 (6 bases). V lost 2 bases to trimming and J lost 6 bases, with 13 bases between them. The CDR3 sequence is 15 residues long. Germline V gene data show CDR1 as MNHNY and CDR2 as SVGAGI (reference sequence). CDR3 in DNA: TGTGCCAGCAGTTACGGTCGGGAGAAGGCCGGGGAGCTGTTTTTT. This translates into CASSYGREKAGELFF.

V and J are TRBV15 and TRBJ2-1; the D call may be TRBD1 or TRBD2 (6 bases each). The CDR3 extends over 16 amino acids. Germline V gene lookup returns CDR1 LNHNV and CDR2 YYDKDF (reference sequence). V shed 2 bases and J shed 0 bases, with 11 bases lying between them. CDR3 DNA sequence: TGTGCCACCAGCAGATTCGGGGGCAGCTCCTACAATGAGCAGTTCTTC. This translates into CATSRFGGSSYNEQFF.

This clone was detected once. The chain is built from TRBV6-5 and TRBJ2-7; D may be TRBD2 (6 bases). This CDR3 region has 14 residues. The ends were cut back, 7 bases at V and 7 bases at J, with 20 bases in the middle. Germline V gene lookup returns CDR1 MNHEY and CDR2 SVGAGI. CDR3 DNA: TGTGCCAGCACCACTTTTAATCGGGGGTGGGAGCAGTACTTC. Protein: CASTTFNRGWEQYF.

The J gene is TRBJ1-2, the V gene TRBV9; 10 positions match TRBD1. Germline V gene lookup returns CDR1 SGDLS and CDR2 YYNGEE. The V gene end was trimmed by 2 bases and the J gene end by 6 bases; junction bases not matched to a gene: 13. The CDR3 has 17 residues. CDR3 sequence (DNA): TGTGCCAGCAGCGTCTCAAGCCCCGGGACAGGGGAGGATGGCTACACCTTC. This sequence encodes CASSVSSPGTGEDGYTF.

This rearrangement joins TRBV7-9 to TRBJ2-1; 7 nucleotides match TRBD2. This CDR3 spans 15 amino acids. V lost 3 bases and J lost 4; bases outside the gene matches: 6. CDR1 SEHNR and CDR2 FQNEAQ come from the germline V gene (reference sequence). CDR3 bases: TGTGCCAGCAGCTTGGGCGGGAGTGCATACAATGAGCAGTTCTTC. It specifies CASSLGGSAYNEQFF.

The rearrangement uses TRBV13 and TRBJ2-7; 13 bases are a match to TRBD2. Trimming removed 5 bases from V and 7 bases from J; junction bases left unmatched: 5. This CDR3 has 14 amino acids. CDR1 is PRHDT, CDR2 FYEKMQ, per germline (reference sequence). The chain's CDR3 is CASSATSGRGEQYF. The CDR3, as DNA: TGTGCCAGCAGCGCAACTAGCGGGAGGGGGGAGCAGTACTTC.

This sequence joins TRBV5-1 and TRBJ1-1, with 7 bases that match TRBD1. Per the germline V gene, CDR1 is SGHRS and CDR2 is YFSETQ. The CDR3 covers 15 residues. The trim removed 3 bases at V and 4 bases at J, leaving 9 bases unmatched. This CDR3 reads CASSSSRGRSTEAFF. The CDR3 coding sequence is TGCGCCAGCAGCTCCTCTAGGGGGCGGAGCACTGAAGCTTTCTTT. The full variable domain, with the rest looked up from reference TRBV5-1 and TRBJ1-1, is KAGVTQTPRYLIKTRGQQVTLSCSPISGHRSVSWYQQTPGQGLQFLFEYFSETQRNKGNFPGRFSGRQFSNSRSEMNVSTLELGDSALYLCASSSSRGRSTEAFFGQGTRLTVV.